This note documents a single T cell receptor (beta chain) sequence. Seattle's cohort entered during active infection and was followed longitudinally. The data originate from a study of blood T cell repertoires in COVID-19. Some clones are missing from TCRdb's copy, which holds only in-frame ones; the method was immunoSEQ multiplex PCR. The table records tens of thousands of clones, around 81% of them present only once. CDR3 size: 13 residues. Germline V CDR1 and CDR2: SGHTA, FQGNSA. Trimming took off 5 bases at V and 6 bases at J, with 8 bases between the two ends. Sequencing input: peripheral blood. The chain links TRBV7-2 to TRBJ2-6; D is ambiguous. The sequence derives from a woman at least 80 years old with COVID-19, enrolled during active disease. The CDR3 DNA reads TGTGCCAGCAGCCTACCCCCGGCCAACGTCCTGACTTTC. Its protein product is CASSLPPANVLTF.